This T cell receptor beta chain originates from a study of CD8 T cells in ankylosing spondylitis (dated by TCRdb to 2016 to 2017). Turning to the overall study: T cell receptor beta repertoires were profiled in healthy donors and ankylosing spondylitis patients so that disease-linked TCR variants could be found. The full study cohort comprised about 23 ankylosing spondylitis patients and over a hundred healthy donors. Peripheral blood samples were taken, and synovial fluid was additionally collected from ankylosing spondylitis patients. Overall results and qualifications from the work: Some of the motif variants had been reported before in the synovial fluid and blood of reactive arthritis patients, a finding that suggests common disease-initiation mechanisms. According to the report, matched synovial fluid samples from ankylosing spondylitis patients were significantly enriched for the disease-linked clones. A CD8+ phenotype was shown by the disease-linked clones, which were found at relatively low frequencies in peripheral blood. A TCR beta motif made up of several highly homologous amino acid variants appeared to be characteristic of blood from ankylosing spondylitis patients.

This clonotype was seen ten or more times. Its antigen specificity is not known. No qualities accompany the bases; no much larger clone lies one base away. V loses 4 bases, J loses 5 bases, and the germline ends lie 10 bases apart. Based on the germline V gene, the CDR1 and CDR2 sequences are SGHTA and FQGNSA. The cysteine opens and the phenylalanine closes a CDR3 of 13 amino acids. Only the CDR3 DNA stays, 39 bases, in frame from base 1. Sequenced on an Illumina HiSeq 2500. Quantitative 5'-RACE with molecular barcodes was the method used to prepare the TCR beta libraries. The authors' analysis ran thus. A new computational method, built on a probabilistic model of VDJ rearrangement, was used to identify disease-linked TCR variants. The public sequencing data were trimmed at Q25 with fastp and processed into clonotypes with MiXCR by TCRdb, which kept only in-frame beta chains. Identical CDR3 proteins give one entry, which carries the most common genes and DNA. The V and J calls and clone size are TCRdb's, not the authors'. Here the sample has some 250,000 distinct CDR3 sequences; roughly 8.6% occur a single time. The top ten hold nearly 7% of the sample.

This clonotype was sampled from a male donor with ankylosing spondylitis or in good health (not recorded which). The sequence is built from TRBV7-2 and TRBJ2-3, with an unclear D gene assignment. Sequencing used blood, either unsorted or a sorted T cell fraction (not recorded which). CDR3 loop: CASSYFLRDTQYF. The DNA is TGTGCCAGCAGCTACTTCTTACGAGATACGCAGTATTTT.